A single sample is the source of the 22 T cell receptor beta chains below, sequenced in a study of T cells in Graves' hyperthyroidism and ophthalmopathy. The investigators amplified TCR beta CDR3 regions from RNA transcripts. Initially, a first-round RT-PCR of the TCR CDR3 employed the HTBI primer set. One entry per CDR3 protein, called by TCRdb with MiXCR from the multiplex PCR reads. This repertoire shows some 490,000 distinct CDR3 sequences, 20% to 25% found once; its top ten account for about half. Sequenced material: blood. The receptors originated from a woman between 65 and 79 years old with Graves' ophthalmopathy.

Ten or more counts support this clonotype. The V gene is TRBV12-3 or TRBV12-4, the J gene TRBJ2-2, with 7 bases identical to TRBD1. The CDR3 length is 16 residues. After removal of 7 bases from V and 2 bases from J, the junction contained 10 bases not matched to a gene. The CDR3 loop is CASTYDRTGNTGELFF. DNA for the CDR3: TGTGCCAGCACCTATGATCGGACAGGCAACACCGGGGAGCTGTTTTTT.

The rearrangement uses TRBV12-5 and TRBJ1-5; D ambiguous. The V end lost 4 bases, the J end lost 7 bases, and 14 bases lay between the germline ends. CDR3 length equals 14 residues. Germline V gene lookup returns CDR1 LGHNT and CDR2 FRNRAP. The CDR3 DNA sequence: TGTGCTAGTGGTTCTACGCTTAGTAGACAGCCCCAGCATTTT. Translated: CASGSTLSRQPQHF. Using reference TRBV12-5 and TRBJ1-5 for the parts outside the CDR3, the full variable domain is DARVTQTPRHKVTEMGQEVTMRCQPILGHNTVFWYRQTMMQGLELLAYFRNRAPLDDSGMPKDRFSAEMPDATLATLKIQPSEPRDSAVYFCASGSTLSRQPQHFGDGTRLSIL.

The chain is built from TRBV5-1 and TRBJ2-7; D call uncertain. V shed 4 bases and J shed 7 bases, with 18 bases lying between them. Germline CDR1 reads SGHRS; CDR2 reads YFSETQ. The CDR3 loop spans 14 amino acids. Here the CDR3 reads CASSLNLRLHEQYF. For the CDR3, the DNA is TGCGCCAGCAGCCTAAATCTCAGACTCCATGAGCAGTACTTC.

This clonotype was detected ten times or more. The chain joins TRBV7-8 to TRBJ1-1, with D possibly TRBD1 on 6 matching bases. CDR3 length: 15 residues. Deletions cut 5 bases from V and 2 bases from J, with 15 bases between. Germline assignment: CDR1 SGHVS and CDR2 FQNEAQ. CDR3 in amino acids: CASSANRVLNTEAFF. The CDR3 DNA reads TGTGCCAGCAGCGCAAACAGGGTACTCAACACTGAAGCTTTCTTT.

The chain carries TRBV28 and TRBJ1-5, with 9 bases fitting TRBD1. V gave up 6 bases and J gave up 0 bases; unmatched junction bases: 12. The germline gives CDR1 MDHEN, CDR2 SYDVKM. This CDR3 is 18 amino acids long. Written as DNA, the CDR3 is TGTGCCAGCAGCTTCAGACAGGGGGGACTTTATAGCAATCAGCCCCAGCATTTT. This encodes CASSFRQGGLYSNQPQHF.

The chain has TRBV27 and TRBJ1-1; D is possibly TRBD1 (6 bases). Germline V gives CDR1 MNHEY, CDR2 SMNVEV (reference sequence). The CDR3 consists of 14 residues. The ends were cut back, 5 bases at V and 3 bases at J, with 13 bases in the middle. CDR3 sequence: CASSQTGLYTEAFF. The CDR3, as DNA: TGTGCCAGCAGTCAAACAGGGTTATACACTGAAGCTTTCTTT.

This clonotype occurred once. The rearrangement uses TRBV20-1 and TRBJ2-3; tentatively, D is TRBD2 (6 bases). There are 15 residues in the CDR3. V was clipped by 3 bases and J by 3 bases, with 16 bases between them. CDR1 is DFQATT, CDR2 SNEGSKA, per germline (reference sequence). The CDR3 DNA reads TGCAGTGCTAGGGACATGGGGGGAGGAACAGATACGCAGTATTTT. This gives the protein CSARDMGGGTDTQYF.

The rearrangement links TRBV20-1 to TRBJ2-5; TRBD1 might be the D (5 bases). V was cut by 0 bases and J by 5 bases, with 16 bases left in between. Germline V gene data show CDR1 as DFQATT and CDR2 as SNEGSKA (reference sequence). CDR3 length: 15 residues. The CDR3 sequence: CSARDGSRGSETQYF. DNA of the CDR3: TGCAGTGCTAGAGATGGGTCAAGGGGAAGCGAGACCCAGTACTTC.

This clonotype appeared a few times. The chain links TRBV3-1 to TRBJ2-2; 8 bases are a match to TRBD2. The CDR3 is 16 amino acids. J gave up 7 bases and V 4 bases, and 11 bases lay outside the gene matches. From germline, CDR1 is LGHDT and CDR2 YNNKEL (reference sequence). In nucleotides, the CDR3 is TGTGCCAGCAGCCGTCGCGGGACTAGTTCGGGCGGGGAGCTGTTTTTT. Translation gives CASSRRGTSSGGELFF.

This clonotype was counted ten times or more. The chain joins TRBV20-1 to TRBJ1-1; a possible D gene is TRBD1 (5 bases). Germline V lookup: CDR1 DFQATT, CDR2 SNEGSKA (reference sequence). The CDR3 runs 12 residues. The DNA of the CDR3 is TGCAGGCAGGGTACAGAGGAAACTGAAGCTTTCTTT. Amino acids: CRQGTEETEAFF.

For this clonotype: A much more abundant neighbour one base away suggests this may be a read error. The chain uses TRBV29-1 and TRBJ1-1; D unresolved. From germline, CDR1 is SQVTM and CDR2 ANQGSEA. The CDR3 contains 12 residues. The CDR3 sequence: CSIEDGYTEAFF. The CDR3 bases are TGCAGCATTGAAGATGGATACACTGAAGCTTTCTTT.

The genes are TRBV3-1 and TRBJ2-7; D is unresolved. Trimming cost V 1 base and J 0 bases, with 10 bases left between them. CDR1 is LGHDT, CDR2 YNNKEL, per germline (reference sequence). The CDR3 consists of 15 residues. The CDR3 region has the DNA TGTGCCAGCAGCCAAGTGGCTCTACCCTCCTACGAGCAGTACTTC. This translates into CASSQVALPSYEQYF.

In DNA, the CDR3 is TGTGCCAGCAGCTCGGACAGGGAACACGAGCAGTACTTC. Protein sequence: CASSSDREHEQYF. The chain carries TRBV7-3 and TRBJ2-7; TRBD1 agrees at 8 bases. The CDR3 contains 13 residues. Germline CDR1 and CDR2: SGHTA and FQGTGA. V lost 4 bases, J lost 5 bases, and 4 bases stayed unmatched.

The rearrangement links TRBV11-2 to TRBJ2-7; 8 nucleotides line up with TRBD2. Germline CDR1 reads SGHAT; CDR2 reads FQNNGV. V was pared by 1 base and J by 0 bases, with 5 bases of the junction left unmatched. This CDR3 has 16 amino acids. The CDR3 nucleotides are TGTGCCAGCAGCTTAGCGCCGCGGGGGGCCTCCTACGAGCAGTACTTC. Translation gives CASSLAPRGASYEQYF.

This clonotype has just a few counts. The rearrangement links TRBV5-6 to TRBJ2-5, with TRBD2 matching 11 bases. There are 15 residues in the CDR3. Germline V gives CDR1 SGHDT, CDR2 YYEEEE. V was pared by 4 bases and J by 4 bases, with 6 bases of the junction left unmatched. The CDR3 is CASSIVAGGGETQYF. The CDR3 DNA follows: TGTGCCAGCAGCATAGTAGCGGGAGGGGGAGAGACCCAGTACTTC.

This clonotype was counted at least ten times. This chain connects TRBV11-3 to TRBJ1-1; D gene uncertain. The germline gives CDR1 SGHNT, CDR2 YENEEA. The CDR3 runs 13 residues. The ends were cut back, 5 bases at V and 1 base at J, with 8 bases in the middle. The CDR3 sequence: CASSPSPNTEAFF. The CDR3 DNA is TGTGCCAGCAGCCCTTCACCGAACACTGAAGCTTTCTTT.

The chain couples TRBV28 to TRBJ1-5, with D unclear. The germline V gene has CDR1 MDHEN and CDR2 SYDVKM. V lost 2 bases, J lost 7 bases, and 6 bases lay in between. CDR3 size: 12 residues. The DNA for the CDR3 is TGTGCCAGCAGTTTACCTTTACAGCCCCAGCATTTT. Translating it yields CASSLPLQPQHF.

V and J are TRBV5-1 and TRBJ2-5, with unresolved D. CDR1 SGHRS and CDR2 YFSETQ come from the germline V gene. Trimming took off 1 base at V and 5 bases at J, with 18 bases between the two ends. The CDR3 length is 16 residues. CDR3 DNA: TGCGCCAGCAGCTTGTTCGCCTCCGGGCCCCGGGAGACCCAGTACTTC. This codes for CASSLFASGPRETQYF.

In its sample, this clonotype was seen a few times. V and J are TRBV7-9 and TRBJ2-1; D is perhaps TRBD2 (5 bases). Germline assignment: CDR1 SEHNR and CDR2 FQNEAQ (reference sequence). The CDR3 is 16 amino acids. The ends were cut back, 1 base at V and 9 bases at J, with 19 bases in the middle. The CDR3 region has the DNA TGTGCCAGCAGCTTAGGTCCCCCGGGAACGGTCGCTGAGCAGTTCTTC. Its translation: CASSLGPPGTVAEQFF.

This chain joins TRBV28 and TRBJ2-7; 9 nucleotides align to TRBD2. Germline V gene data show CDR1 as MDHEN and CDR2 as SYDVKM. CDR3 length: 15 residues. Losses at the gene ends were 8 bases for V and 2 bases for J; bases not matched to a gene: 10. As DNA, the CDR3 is TGTGCCAGCCACGCGCCAGCGGGAGGTACCTACGAGCAGTACTTC. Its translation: CASHAPAGGTYEQYF.

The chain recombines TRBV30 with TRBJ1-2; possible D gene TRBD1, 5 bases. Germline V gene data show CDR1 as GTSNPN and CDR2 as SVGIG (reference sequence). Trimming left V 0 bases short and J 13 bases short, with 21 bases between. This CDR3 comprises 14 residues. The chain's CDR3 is CAWSVRRNLGEVTF. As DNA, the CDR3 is TGTGCCTGGAGTGTAAGAAGGAATTTGGGGGAAGTCACCTTC.

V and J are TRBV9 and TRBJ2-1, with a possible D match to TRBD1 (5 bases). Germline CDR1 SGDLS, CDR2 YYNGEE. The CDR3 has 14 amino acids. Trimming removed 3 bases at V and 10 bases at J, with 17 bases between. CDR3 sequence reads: CASSEAGAWKEQFF. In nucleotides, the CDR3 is TGTGCCAGCAGCGAGGCTGGGGCCTGGAAAGAGCAGTTCTTC.